A selection of T cell receptor beta chains follows, all from one sample in a study of blood T cell repertoires in COVID-19. The assay was immunoSEQ multiplex PCR, and TCRdb's table has in-frame clones only and misses some. The sample shows around 400,000 clones, 80% to 85% of them seen only once. The material sequenced was PBMCs or T cells enriched from blood (not recorded which). The origin of the receptors is a woman aged 45-60 years who had recovered from COVID-19. The CDR3 runs from the conserved cysteine through the conserved F or W. The D gene is left open where the match is weak. Size is omitted from some rows. Given values are once, few, many or a class for expanded clones.

J gene | clone size | V gene | D gene | CDR3 DNA | CDR3 protein
TRBJ2-7 | . | TRBV3-1/TRBV3-2 | . | TGTGCCAGCAGCCCCAACGTAGCAAGAGGGAGGGAGCAGTACTTC | CASSPNVARGREQYF
TRBJ1-1 | . | TRBV11-2 | TRBD1 | TGTGCCAGCAGCCCCAAGATAGGACAGGGTGATACTGAAGCTTTCTTT | CASSPKIGQGDTEAFF
TRBJ1-6 | . | TRBV27 | . | TGTGCCAGCAGTCTTTACTCAGGGAATAATTCACCCCTCCACTTT | CASSLYSGNNSPLHF
TRBJ1-1 | . | TRBV3-1/TRBV3-2 | . | TGTGCCAGCAGGACTACAGAGAACACTGAAGCTTTCTTT | CASRTTENTEAFF
TRBJ1-1 | . | TRBV10-3 | TRBD1 | TGTGCCATCCAGGCCGCCCCGGGACAGGGGCCCCTGATCACTGAAGCTTTCTTT | CAIQAAPGQGPLITEAFF
TRBJ1-4 | . | TRBV3-1/TRBV3-2 | TRBD1 | TGTGCCAGCAGCCAAGGACAGGGTGCTAATGAAAAACTGTTTTTT | CASSQGQGANEKLFF
TRBJ2-2 | few | TRBV18 | TRBD1 | TGTGCCAGCTCACCGAGAGAGGACAGGTCGCACACCGGGGAGCTGTTTTTT | CASSPREDRSHTGELFF
TRBJ2-1 | . | TRBV11-3 | TRBD2 | TGTGCCAGCAGCCCAGCGGGATTGGGTGAGCAGTTCTTC | CASSPAGLGEQFF
TRBJ1-4 | once | TRBV12-3/TRBV12-4 | . | TGTGCCAGCACTACGGCAAATCGGGGAAAACTGTTTTTT | CASTTANRGKLFF
TRBJ2-4 | . | TRBV9 | TRBD1 | TGTGCCAGCAGCGTCCAGGGGGCGATGGACATTCAGTACTTC | CASSVQGAMDIQYF
TRBJ2-3 | . | TRBV19 | TRBD2 | TGTGCCAGTAGGACTAGCGGGGCGGTCACAGATACGCAGTATTTT | CASRTSGAVTDTQYF
TRBJ2-1 | . | TRBV5-1 | TRBD2 | TGCGCCAGCAGCTTGCAAGCGGGACTATCCTACAATGAGCAGTTCTTC | CASSLQAGLSYNEQFF
TRBJ1-4 | . | TRBV30 | . | TGTGCCTGGGTAGGGGACCGAGGGGGAAAACTGTTTTTT | CAWVGDRGGKLFF
TRBJ1-3 | . | TRBV5-1 | . | TGCGCCAGCAGCTTGGTCCGTGTAGACTCTGGAAACACCATATATTTT | CASSLVRVDSGNTIYF
TRBJ1-1 | . | TRBV5-1 | . | TGCGCCAGCAGCTTGGGCGGGCGGGGGGCCGGCACTGAAGCTTTCTTT | CASSLGGRGAGTEAFF
TRBJ1-1 | . | TRBV5-5 | . | TGTGCCAGCAGCTTCGGGGGGGTGAACACTGAAGCTTTCTTT | CASSFGGVNTEAFF
TRBJ1-4 | . | TRBV5-6 | . | TGTGCCAGCAGCTTTGGGCAGGGTTGGGAAAAACTGTTTTTT | CASSFGQGWEKLFF
TRBJ1-2 | . | TRBV12-5 | TRBD1 | TGTGCTAGTGGAAGACAGGGGAAATGGAGCTACACCTTC | CASGRQGKWSYTF
TRBJ1-4 | . | TRBV5-6 | TRBD1 | TGTGCCAGCAGACCACAGGGGAATTTGGAAAAACTGTTTTTT | CASRPQGNLEKLFF
TRBJ1-1 | once | TRBV11-2 | . | TGTGCCAGCAGCTTATGGGGGCAGGAAGCTTTCTTT | CASSLWGQEAFF
TRBJ2-7 | . | TRBV4-2 | TRBD2 | TGTGCCAGCAGCCGTATAGCGGGAGACTACGAGCAGTACTTC | CASSRIAGDYEQYF
TRBJ1-4 | few | TRBV7-9 | . | TGTGCCAGCAGCTCGACCGGGACATCGACTGAAAAACTGTTTTTT | CASSSTGTSTEKLFF
TRBJ2-7 | . | TRBV6-5 | TRBD1 | TGTGCCAGCACCAACAGGGGTAGCGAGCAGTACTTC | CASTNRGSEQYF
TRBJ1-1 | . | TRBV6-5 | . | TGTGCCAGCAGTTACGGCGGCAGGGCGACTTCAGAAGCTTTCTTT | CASSYGGRATSEAFF
TRBJ2-3 | . | TRBV15 | . | TGTGCCACCAGCAGAGGGGCCTCAGATACGCAGTATTTT | CATSRGASDTQYF
TRBJ2-1 | . | TRBV5-4 | TRBD2 | TGTGCCAGCAGCTTGGGGACTAGCGGAACCTACAATGAGCAGTTCTTC | CASSLGTSGTYNEQFF
TRBJ2-7 | once | TRBV30 | . | TGTGCCTGGAGACAGCCCTACGAGCAGTACTTC | CAWRQPYEQYF
TRBJ1-2 | . | TRBV4-3 | TRBD1 | TGCGCCAGCAGCCAAGAGGGGACAGGGATCTATGGCTACACCTTC | CASSQEGTGIYGYTF
TRBJ2-3 | . | TRBV5-5 | . | TGTGCCAGCAGCCCCCAGGGAACAGATACGCAGTATTTT | CASSPQGTDTQYF
TRBJ1-3 | . | TRBV18 | . | TGTGCCAGCTCACCCGGTACAGGGAAAGAAGATGGAAACACCATATATTTT | CASSPGTGKEDGNTIYF
TRBJ1-2 | . | TRBV6-5 | . | TGTGCCAGTAGACTACCGGGAAACTATGGCTACACCTTC | CASRLPGNYGYTF
TRBJ1-1 | . | TRBV29-1 | TRBD1 | TGCAGCGTTGGGACAGGGGGTTTAGCTTTCTTT | CSVGTGGLAFF
TRBJ1-3 | . | TRBV24-1 | . | TGTGCCACCAGTGATTTGGACACAAGCTCTGGAAACACCATATATTTT | CATSDLDTSSGNTIYF
TRBJ1-1 | . | TRBV6-5 | TRBD1 | TGTGCCAGCAGTCCCTTAACAGGGGGGAACACTGAAGCTTTCTTT | CASSPLTGGNTEAFF
TRBJ1-6 | many | TRBV30 | . | TGTGCCTGGAGCCCGGTTGACAGAGATAATTCACCCCTCCACTTT | CAWSPVDRDNSPLHF
TRBJ1-6 | . | TRBV5-8 | TRBD1 | TGTGCCAGCAGCTTGGGGGGACAGGGCCCTTCACCCCTCCACTTT | CASSLGGQGPSPLHF
TRBJ2-2 | . | TRBV5-5 | . | TGTGCCAGCAGCCTGACTGCTACGAACACCGGGGAGCTGTTTTTT | CASSLTATNTGELFF
TRBJ2-1 | once | TRBV18 | . | TGTGCCAGCTCACCGGTCCCACGGGGGGCCCATGAGCAGTTCTTC | CASSPVPRGAHEQFF
TRBJ2-3 | once | TRBV4-2 | TRBD2 | TGTGCCAGCAGCCCCACGAGCGGGACTAGCGGGAGATCATGGATGGATACGCAGTATTTT | CASSPTSGTSGRSWMDTQYF
TRBJ1-2 | . | TRBV7-9 | . | TGTGCCAGCAATCCCTCGGGCGGCGCCGGGGGGGACGGCTACACCTTC | CASNPSGGAGGDGYTF
TRBJ1-1 | few | TRBV19 | . | TGTGCCAGTAGGAGAGTCCATGAAGCTTTCTTT | CASRRVHEAFF
TRBJ2-3 | . | TRBV25-1 | . | TGTGCCAGCAGTGATGCGGGCCTCACAGATACGCAGTATTTT | CASSDAGLTDTQYF
TRBJ2-7 | . | TRBV3-1/TRBV3-2 | TRBD2 | TGTGCCAGCAGCCAAGGGCTGGCGGGACTATCTCCCGGAGCCTACGAGCAGTACTTC | CASSQGLAGLSPGAYEQYF
TRBJ2-7 | . | TRBV3-1/TRBV3-2 | TRBD1 | TGTGCCAGCAGCCAAGCACAGGGGGCACCCTACGAGCAGTACTTC | CASSQAQGAPYEQYF
TRBJ1-1 | . | TRBV5-1 | . | TGCGCCAGCAGCTTGGAGGGGCGGTCCTCGACCGGAGCTTTCTTT | CASSLEGRSSTGAFF
TRBJ2-1 | once | TRBV13 | TRBD1 | TGTGCCAGCAGCCGCGACAGGGATCAGTTCTTC | CASSRDRDQFF
TRBJ1-5 | . | TRBV7-8 | . | TGTGCCAGCAGCGTCCAGGGGCGTAGCAATCAGCCCCAGCATTTT | CASSVQGRSNQPQHF
TRBJ2-7 | . | TRBV6-5 | TRBD2 | TGTGCCAGCAGAAGCGGGGGTTCCTACGAGCAGTACTTC | CASRSGGSYEQYF
TRBJ1-1 | . | TRBV2 | TRBD1 | TGTGCCAGCAATCTAGGACAGGGGGCTGAAGCTTTCTTT | CASNLGQGAEAFF
TRBJ1-1 | . | TRBV5-5 | TRBD1 | TGTGCCAGCAGCTTGGGGACAGGGGGAGGCACTGAAGCTTTCTTT | CASSLGTGGGTEAFF
TRBJ2-1 | . | TRBV5-5 | TRBD1 | TGTGCCAGCAGCTCTGAGACAGGGGCGTACAATGAGCAGTTCTTC | CASSSETGAYNEQFF
TRBJ1-5 | . | TRBV19 | . | TGTGCCAGTAGTCTGAGTTATCAGCCCCAGCATTTT | CASSLSYQPQHF
TRBJ2-7 | . | TRBV18 | . | TGTGCCAGCTCACCAGTTACGCGTGAGCAGTACTTC | CASSPVTREQYF
TRBJ1-2 | . | TRBV27 | . | TGTGCCAGCAGTTTGGACAGATCTAACTATGGCTACACCTTC | CASSLDRSNYGYTF
TRBJ2-2 | . | TRBV6-5 | . | TGTGCCAGCAGTTACTCCGTCTACACCGGGGAGCTGTTTTTT | CASSYSVYTGELFF
TRBJ2-1 | . | TRBV6-2/TRBV6-3 | . | TGTGCCAGCAGTTATAGTCTCTCACCCGTTGCTGAGCAGTTCTTC | CASSYSLSPVAEQFF
TRBJ1-6 | . | TRBV27 | . | TGTGCCAGCAGTTTGGACAGCTTTAATTCACCCCTCCACTTT | CASSLDSFNSPLHF
TRBJ2-5 | few | TRBV18 | . | TGTGCCAGCTCACCACGTCAGCAAGAGACCCAGTACTTC | CASSPRQQETQYF
TRBJ2-7 | . | TRBV11-2 | . | TGTGCCAGCAGCTTAGACGGACATGTGCAGTACTTC | CASSLDGHVQYF
TRBJ2-7 | . | TRBV5-6 | TRBD1 | TGTGCCAGCAGCTTGCCCCGGGACAGGGCGACCTACGAGCAGTACTTC | CASSLPRDRATYEQYF